Shown below are 14 T cell receptor beta chains from a single sample sequenced in a study of glioma-infiltrating T cells (dated by TCRdb to between 2015 and 2016). Sequencing was performed on an Illumina MiSeq. TCR alpha and beta CDR3 regions were amplified with the iRepertoire nested amplicon-rescue multiplex PCR (arm-PCR) platform from RNA. TCRdb reworked the public reads: Q25 trimming with fastp, MiXCR clone assembly, productive beta chains retained. Rows matching on CDR3 protein sequence are summarized as one entry with the most common DNA and genes. The sample table holds some 190,000 distinct CDR3 sequences, of which more than 30% were seen once. Around 20% of the sample belongs to the ten largest clones. Sequencing used glioma tissue, nonneoplastic brain tissue, or PBMCs (not recorded which). The receptors derive from a human donor with low-grade glioma or glioblastoma, undergoing nonglioma brain surgery, or in good health (not recorded which).

This clonotype was picked up many times. The rearrangement joins TRBV10-3 to TRBJ1-1; D is undetermined. The CDR3 is 13 residues long. Trimming cost V 7 bases and J 2 bases, with 11 bases left between them. Germline V gene lookup returns CDR1 ENHRY and CDR2 SYGVKD. The CDR3 nucleotides are TGTGCCATCACTGCGGTGGGTAACACTGAAGCTTTCTTT. Its translation is CAITAVGNTEAFF.

V and J are TRBV9 and TRBJ2-7, with D perhaps TRBD1 (6 bases). With 1 base removed from V and 4 bases from J, the gap between germline ends came to 9 bases. This CDR3 has 13 residues. The V gene's germline CDR1 is SGDLS and CDR2 YYNGEE. This chain's CDR3 is CASSVTTGYEQYF. The CDR3 nucleotides read TGTGCCAGCAGCGTAACTACAGGGTACGAGCAGTACTTC. The variable domain in full, with the rest retrieved from reference TRBV9 and TRBJ2-7, is DSGVTQTPKHLITATGQRVTLRCSPRSGDLSVYWYQQSLDQGLQFLIQYYNGEERAKGNILERFSAQQFPDLHSELNLSSLELGDSALYFCASSVTTGYEQYFGPGTRLTVT.

This clonotype occurred many times. V is TRBV18 and J is TRBJ2-3; D remains unclear. Trimming pared 1 base from V and 9 bases from J, leaving 20 bases between. Germline CDR1 is KGHSH and CDR2 is LQKENI. The CDR3 totals 16 residues. The CDR3 spells CASSPQPPVSLSTQYF. The DNA for the CDR3 is TGTGCCAGCTCACCACAGCCCCCAGTTTCCCTCTCCACGCAGTATTTT.

The chain combines TRBV19 with TRBJ2-3; tentatively, D is TRBD1 (6 bases). The CDR3 covers 13 residues. Germline V gene sequence: CDR1 LNHDA, CDR2 SQIVND (reference sequence). V shed 5 bases and J shed 7 bases, with 13 bases lying between them. The CDR3 DNA sequence: TGTGCCAGTAGTGAGCAGGGGTTGAATACGCAGTATTTT. It specifies CASSEQGLNTQYF.

This clonotype was observed at least ten times. This chain joins TRBV20-1 and TRBJ2-7; 9 positions agree with TRBD1. Germline lookup yields CDR1 DFQATT and CDR2 SNEGSKA (reference sequence). This CDR3 has 14 residues. V shed 2 bases and J 4 bases; nucleotides not matched to a gene: 6. The CDR3 here is CSARPPGTGYEQYF. The CDR3 bases are TGCAGTGCTAGACCCCCCGGGACAGGGTACGAGCAGTACTTC.

This clonotype appeared many times. The chain links TRBV10-2 to TRBJ1-5; maybe TRBD1 (5 bases). This CDR3 region has 15 residues. CDR1 is WSHSY, CDR2 SAAADI, per germline. Trimming shortened V by 0 bases and J by 1 base, and 7 bases separated the two germline ends. In DNA form, the CDR3 reads TGCGCCAGCAGTGAGTCACGGGGGAGCAATCAGCCCCAGCATTTT. It yields the protein CASSESRGSNQPQHF.

This clonotype was observed at least ten times. The CDR3 DNA reads as TGTGCCAGCAGTTCCTATGGATCGGGCATGGGCACCGGGGAGCTGTTTTTT. Its protein product is CASSSYGSGMGTGELFF. The chain joins TRBV6-1 to TRBJ2-2; D gene ambiguous. The CDR3 loop spans 17 amino acids. Germline V gene sequence: CDR1 MNHNS, CDR2 SASEGT. Between the trimmed V and J ends, which lost 5 bases and 4 bases, there was a span of 20 bases.

A note on this clonotype: This may be a read error: a much more frequent sequence differs by one nucleotide. This chain uses TRBV7-2 with TRBJ1-1, with D unclear. In germline, CDR1 is SGHTA, CDR2 FQGNSA. Trimming left V 2 bases short and J 5 bases short, with 12 bases between. This CDR3 is 14 amino acids long. DNA of the CDR3: TGTGCCAGCAGCTTACCTGGCTTGGGTACTGAAGCTTTCTTT. It translates to CASSLPGLGTEAFF.

The J gene is TRBJ2-7, the V gene TRBV19; 9 positions match TRBD2. CDR1 and CDR2 from the germline V gene are LNHDA and SQIVND (reference sequence). Trimming removed 6 bases from V and 2 bases from J; junction bases left unmatched: 5. The CDR3 totals 14 residues. Here the CDR3 reads CASRVAGGPYEQYF. CDR3 in DNA: TGTGCCAGTAGAGTGGCGGGAGGGCCCTACGAGCAGTACTTC. Complete variable domain (other parts from reference TRBV19 and TRBJ2-7): DGGITQSPKYLFRKEGQNVTLSCEQNLNHDAMYWYRQDPGQGLRLIYYSQIVNDFQKGDIAEGYSVSREKKESFPLTVTSAQKNPTAFYLCASRVAGGPYEQYFGPGTRLTVT.

Details on this clonotype: It may be a read error: a sequence one base away is much more abundant. The chain uses TRBV6-6 and TRBJ2-6, with 7 bases that match TRBD1. This CDR3 has 15 amino acids. Looked up from germline, CDR1 is MNHNY and CDR2 is SVGAGI (reference sequence). The CDR3, as DNA: TGTGCCAGCAGTTATAGCCGTGAGGGGGCCAACGTCCTGAATTTC. It translates to CASSYSREGANVLNF.

The sample holds many counts of this clonotype. This sequence joins TRBV2 and TRBJ1-5; the match to TRBD1 covers 7 bases. This CDR3 is 15 amino acids long. V trimming: 6 bases; J trimming: 0 bases; junction bases outside the gene matches: 5. Germline lookup yields CDR1 SNHLY and CDR2 FYNNEI. DNA for the CDR3: TGTGCCAGCAGGAAGACAGGGAATAGCAATCAGCCCCAGCATTTT. Its protein product is CASRKTGNSNQPQHF.

The V gene is TRBV5-5, the J gene TRBJ2-3; D remains unclear. This CDR3 spans 15 amino acids. Deletions cut 0 bases from V and 6 bases from J, with 14 bases between. Germline V CDR1 and CDR2: SGHKS, YYEKEE (reference sequence). CDR3 residues: CASSLVVAGEDTQYF. CDR3 in DNA: TGTGCCAGCAGCTTGGTTGTGGCAGGTGAGGATACGCAGTATTTT.

A note on this clonotype: Germline and junction disagree at one end, which may indicate a read error. This sequence joins TRBV19 and TRBJ1-2, with a tentative D call TRBD1 (6 bases). CDR1 and CDR2 (germline): LNHDA, SQIVND (reference sequence). The CDR3 has 15 amino acids. CDR3 sequence: CATKPEQGGYYGYTF. CDR3 nucleotides: TGTGCCACTAAGCCGGAACAGGGAGGGTACTACGGCTACACCTTC. Full variable domain (rest looked up from reference TRBV19 and TRBJ1-2): DGGITQSPKYLFRKEGQNVTLSCEQNLNHDAMYWYRQDPGQGLRLIYYSQIVNDFQKGDIAEGYSVSREKKESFPLTVTSAQKNPTAFYLCATKPEQGGYYGYTFGSGTRLTVV.

A few counts support this clonotype. V usage is TRBV18 and J usage is TRBJ1-1, with D possibly matching TRBD1 (6 bases). The CDR3 loop spans 16 amino acids. Germline V gene sequence: CDR1 KGHSH, CDR2 LQKENI. V gave up 5 bases and J gave up 2 bases, with 18 bases separating them. The CDR3 nucleotides read TGTGCCAGCTCATCTGCGCTCCCGGGACAAAACACTGAAGCTTTCTTT. Protein: CASSSALPGQNTEAFF.